Below, 18 T cell receptor beta chains from the same sample are listed, as sequenced in a study of blood T cell repertoires in COVID-19. Assay used: immunoSEQ multiplex PCR; TCRdb lists only in-frame clones, some missing. The profile shows hundreds of thousands of clones, about nine tenths of them singletons. Input material: PBMCs or T cells enriched from blood (not recorded which). These receptors all stem from a man aged 60 to 75 who had recovered from COVID-19.

The V gene is TRBV23-1, the J gene TRBJ2-3; TRBD1 is a possible D gene (5 bases). TRBV23-1 is an ORF; its function is uncertain. The germline V and J ends were trimmed by 2 bases and 9 bases, with 39 bases remaining between them. This CDR3 spans 22 amino acids. CDR3 residues: CASSQSQPVGIKQAKNTDTQYF. The CDR3 DNA is TGCGCCAGCAGTCAAAGCCAGCCCGTGGGAATAAAACAGGCGAAGAATACGGACACGCAGTATTTT.

This chain uses TRBV24-1 with TRBJ1-3, with a weak D call TRBD1 (6 bases). The CDR3 is 15 residues long. V lost 4 bases, J lost 0 bases, and 9 bases lay in between. Germline V gene data show CDR1 as KGHDR and CDR2 as SFDVKD. Here the CDR3 reads CATSEVRGSGNTIYF. CDR3 coding DNA: TGTGCCACCAGTGAGGTCAGGGGCTCTGGAAACACCATATATTTT.

The chain uses TRBV2 and TRBJ2-3; the D gene is possibly TRBD2 (6 bases). This CDR3 region has 14 residues. V dropped 9 bases and J dropped 4 bases, with 17 bases sitting between them. CDR1 is SNHLY and CDR2 is FYNNEI in the germline V gene. CDR3 sequence: CARRPPSGADTQYF. Here the CDR3 DNA reads TGTGCCAGGAGACCTCCATCGGGGGCAGATACGCAGTATTTT.

V is TRBV7-2 and J is TRBJ1-5; D unclear. V lost 4 bases and J lost 6, with 16 bases in between. CDR1 and CDR2 from the germline V gene are SGHTA and FQGNSA. This CDR3 contains 15 residues. This chain's CDR3 is CASSSEGVSGQPQHF. In DNA, the CDR3 is TGTGCCAGCAGCTCCGAAGGCGTATCGGGTCAGCCCCAGCATTTT.

This chain connects TRBV3-1 (or the pseudogene TRBV3-2) to TRBJ2-5; 9 nucleotides align to TRBD2. CDR1 LGHDT and CDR2 YNNKEL come from the germline V gene (reference sequence). V lost 2 bases to trimming and J lost 5 bases; unmatched junction nucleotides: 3. This CDR3 region has 14 residues. The CDR3 DNA is TGTGCCAGCAGCCAATCTAGCGGGACGGAGACCCAGTACTTC. Its translation is CASSQSSGTETQYF.

Only one count was recorded for this clone. J is TRBJ2-7 and V is TRBV27; TRBD1 agrees at 8 bases. V lost 6 bases, J lost 4 bases, and 14 bases stayed unmatched. CDR1 is MNHEY, CDR2 SMNVEV, per germline (reference sequence). This CDR3 region has 16 residues. CDR3 protein: CASSPYADRVKYEQYF. DNA for the CDR3: TGTGCCAGCAGCCCTTATGCGGACAGGGTAAAGTACGAGCAGTACTTC.

This clone was observed a single time. The chain carries TRBV5-4 and TRBJ2-5; possible D gene TRBD1, 6 bases. Trimming removed 2 bases from V and 1 base from J, with 9 bases in between. The CDR3 is 14 amino acids. In germline, CDR1 is SGHNT, CDR2 YYREEE (reference sequence). CDR3 coding DNA: TGTGCCAGCAGCTTAGGGACAATCCAAGAGACCCAGTACTTC. This codes for CASSLGTIQETQYF.

This chain joins TRBV20-1 and TRBJ2-5; no definite D call. This CDR3 is 11 amino acids long. From germline, CDR1 is DFQATT and CDR2 SNEGSKA (reference sequence). The ends were cut back, 6 bases at V and 4 bases at J, with 9 bases in the middle. This chain's CDR3 is CSAASGETQYF. The CDR3 nucleotides are TGCAGTGCAGCGAGTGGAGAGACCCAGTACTTC.

V is TRBV6-5 and J is TRBJ1-3; no clear D. The V and J ends lost 2 bases and 3 bases respectively, with 11 bases between them. This CDR3 is built from 15 residues. CDR1 and CDR2 (germline): MNHEY, SVGAGI. CDR3 nucleotide sequence: TGTGCCAGCAGTTACCGATCAAGCTTTGGAAACACCATATATTTT. Residues: CASSYRSSFGNTIYF.

The chain recombines TRBV10-1 with TRBJ1-2, with unresolved D. Germline V gene data show CDR1 as WNHNN and CDR2 as SYGVQD (reference sequence). Deletions cut 4 bases from V and 6 bases from J, with 6 bases between. The CDR3 is 11 amino acids. The CDR3 nucleotides read TGCGCCAGCAGTGGCGCCCATGGCTACACCTTC. It codes for CASSGAHGYTF.

V usage is TRBV6-5 and J usage is TRBJ2-7; 8 bases fit TRBD1. The CDR3 sequence is 15 residues long. Looked up from germline, CDR1 is MNHEY and CDR2 is SVGAGI. J lost 1 base, V lost 6 bases, and 8 bases had no gene match. CDR3 sequence: CASRYLNRGSYEQYF. CDR3 sequence (DNA): TGTGCCAGCAGATACCTTAACAGGGGGTCCTACGAGCAGTACTTC.

In DNA form, the CDR3 reads TGTGCCAGCAAACCGGGACAGACAGATCAAAAACTGTTTTTT. It yields the protein CASKPGQTDQKLFF. The chain has TRBV6-5 and TRBJ1-4; 7 positions match TRBD1. The germline V gene encodes CDR1 MNHEY and CDR2 SVGAGI. This CDR3 has 14 residues. V lost 7 bases and J lost 9; bases outside the gene matches: 11.

This chain joins TRBV29-1 and TRBJ2-1, with 15 bases matching TRBD2. V was pared by 6 bases and J by 8 bases, with 5 bases of the junction left unmatched. The CDR3 loop spans 14 amino acids. The germline CDR1 and CDR2 sequences are SQVTM and ANQGSEA. The CDR3 coding sequence is TGCAGCGTCGGACTAGCGGGAGGGCCTTATGAGCAGTTCTTC. Protein sequence: CSVGLAGGPYEQFF.

The genes are TRBV7-2 and TRBJ2-5, with a possible D match to TRBD1 (5 bases). V was clipped by 5 bases and J by 5 bases, with 15 bases between them. The CDR3 is made up of 14 amino acids. Germline assignment: CDR1 SGHTA and CDR2 FQGNSA. CDR3 region: CASSPGHIRETQYF. CDR3 in DNA: TGTGCCAGCAGCCCAGGGCATATTAGGGAGACCCAGTACTTC.

V is TRBV20-1 and J is TRBJ2-7, with D hard to call. CDR3 length equals 10 residues. V dropped 4 bases and J dropped 4 bases, with 5 bases sitting between them. Germline V CDR1 and CDR2: DFQATT, SNEGSKA (reference sequence). The CDR3 DNA follows: TGCAGTGCTAATCGGTACGAGCAGTACTTC. This gives the protein CSANRYEQYF.

This chain connects TRBV27 to TRBJ1-1; a weak D match, TRBD1 (6 bases). Trimming stripped 5 bases from V and 0 bases from J, with 13 bases between. This CDR3 comprises 15 residues. Germline values: CDR1 MNHEY, CDR2 SMNVEV (reference sequence). The CDR3 region is CASSLQTGLNTEAFF. The CDR3 nucleotides read TGTGCCAGCAGTCTCCAGACAGGACTGAACACTGAAGCTTTCTTT.

This sequence joins TRBV7-2 and TRBJ2-1; TRBD2 matches at 9 bases. CDR1 is SGHTA and CDR2 is FQGNSA in the germline V gene. The CDR3 spans 15 residues. Unmatched junction bases numbered 8, after V lost 7 bases and J lost 4 bases. The CDR3: CASTPGLARYNEQFF. The CDR3 DNA is TGTGCCAGCACCCCCGGACTAGCGCGATACAATGAGCAGTTCTTC.

The V gene is TRBV6-5, the J gene TRBJ2-7; no clear D. The CDR3 spans 14 residues. The germline V gene has CDR1 MNHEY and CDR2 SVGAGI. Trimming shortened V by 6 bases and J by 1 base, and 13 bases separated the two germline ends. The CDR3 DNA reads as TGTGCCAGCAGATACGCAGGCACATCCTACGAGCAGTACTTC. Its translation: CASRYAGTSYEQYF.